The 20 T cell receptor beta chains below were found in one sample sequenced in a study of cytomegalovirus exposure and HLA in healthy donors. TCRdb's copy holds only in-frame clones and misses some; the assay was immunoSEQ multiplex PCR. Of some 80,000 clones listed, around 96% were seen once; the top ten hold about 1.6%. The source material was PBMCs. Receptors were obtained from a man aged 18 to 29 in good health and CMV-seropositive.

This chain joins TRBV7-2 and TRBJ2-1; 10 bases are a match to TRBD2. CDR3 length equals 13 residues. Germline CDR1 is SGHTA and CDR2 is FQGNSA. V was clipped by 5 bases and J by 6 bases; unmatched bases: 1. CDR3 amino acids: CASSRLAGNEQFF. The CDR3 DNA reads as TGTGCCAGCAGCAGACTAGCGGGCAATGAGCAGTTCTTC.

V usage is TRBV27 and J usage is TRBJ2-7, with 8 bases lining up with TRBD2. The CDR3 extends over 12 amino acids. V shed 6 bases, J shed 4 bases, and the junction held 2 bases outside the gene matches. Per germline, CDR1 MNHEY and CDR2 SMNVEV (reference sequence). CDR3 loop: CASRGLEYEQYF. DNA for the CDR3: TGTGCCAGCAGGGGACTAGAATACGAGCAGTACTTC.

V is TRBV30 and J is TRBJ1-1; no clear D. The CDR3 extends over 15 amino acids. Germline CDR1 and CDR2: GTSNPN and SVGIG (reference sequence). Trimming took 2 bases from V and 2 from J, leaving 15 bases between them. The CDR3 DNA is TGTGCCTGGAGTCCTGCCCTGAAACTTAACACTGAAGCTTTCTTT. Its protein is CAWSPALKLNTEAFF.

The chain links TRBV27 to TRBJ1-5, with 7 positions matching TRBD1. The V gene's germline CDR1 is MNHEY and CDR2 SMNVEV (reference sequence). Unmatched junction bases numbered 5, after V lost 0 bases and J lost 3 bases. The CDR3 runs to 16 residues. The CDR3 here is CASSLSAGGYNQPQHF. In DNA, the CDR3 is TGTGCCAGCAGTTTATCTGCAGGGGGTTACAATCAGCCCCAGCATTTT.

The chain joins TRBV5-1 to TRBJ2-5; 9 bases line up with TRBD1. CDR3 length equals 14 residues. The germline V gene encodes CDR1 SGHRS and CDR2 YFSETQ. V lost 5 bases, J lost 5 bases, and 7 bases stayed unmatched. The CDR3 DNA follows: TGCGCCAGCAGTCTGACAGGGGGGTTGGAGACCCAGTACTTC. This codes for CASSLTGGLETQYF.

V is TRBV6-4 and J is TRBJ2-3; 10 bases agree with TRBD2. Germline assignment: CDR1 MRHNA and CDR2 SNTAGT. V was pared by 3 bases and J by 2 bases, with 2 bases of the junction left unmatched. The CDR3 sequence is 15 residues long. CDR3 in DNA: TGTGCCAGCAGTGAACTAGCGGGATCCACAGATACGCAGTATTTT. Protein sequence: CASSELAGSTDTQYF.

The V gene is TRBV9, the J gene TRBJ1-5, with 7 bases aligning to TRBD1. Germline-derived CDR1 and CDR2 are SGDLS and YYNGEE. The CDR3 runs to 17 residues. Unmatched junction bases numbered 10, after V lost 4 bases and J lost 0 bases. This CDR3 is CASSPQGDGNSNQPQHF. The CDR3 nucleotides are TGTGCCAGCAGCCCCCAGGGGGACGGGAATAGCAATCAGCCCCAGCATTTT.

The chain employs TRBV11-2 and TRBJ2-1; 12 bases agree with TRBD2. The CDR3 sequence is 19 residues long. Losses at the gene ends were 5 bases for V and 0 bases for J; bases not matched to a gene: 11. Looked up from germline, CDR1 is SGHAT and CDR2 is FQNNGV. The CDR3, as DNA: TGTGCCAGCAGCGCGGGGCCGACTAGCGGGAGAAGCTCCTACAATGAGCAGTTCTTC. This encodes CASSAGPTSGRSSYNEQFF.

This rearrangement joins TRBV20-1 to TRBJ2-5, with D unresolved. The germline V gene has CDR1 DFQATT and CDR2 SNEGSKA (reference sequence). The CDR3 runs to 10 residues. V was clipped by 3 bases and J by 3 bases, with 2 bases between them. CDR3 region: CSASEETQYF. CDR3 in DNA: TGCAGTGCTAGCGAAGAGACCCAGTACTTC.

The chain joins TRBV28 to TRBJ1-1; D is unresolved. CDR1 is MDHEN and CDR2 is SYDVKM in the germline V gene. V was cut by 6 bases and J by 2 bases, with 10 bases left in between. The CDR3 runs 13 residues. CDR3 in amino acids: CASRKYRNTEAFF. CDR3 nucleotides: TGTGCCAGCAGGAAGTACAGAAACACTGAAGCTTTCTTT. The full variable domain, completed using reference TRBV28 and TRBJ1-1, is DVKVTQSSRYLVKRTGEKVFLECVQDMDHENMFWYRQDPGLGLRLIYFSYDVKMKEKGDIPEGYSVSREKKERFSLILESASTNQTSMYLCASRKYRNTEAFFGQGTRLTVV.

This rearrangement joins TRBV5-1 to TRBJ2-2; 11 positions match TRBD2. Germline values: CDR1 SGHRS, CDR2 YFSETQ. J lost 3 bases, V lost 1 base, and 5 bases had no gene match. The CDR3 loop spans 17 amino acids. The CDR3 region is CASSLTILAGDTGELFF. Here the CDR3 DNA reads TGCGCCAGCAGCTTGACCATACTAGCGGGAGACACCGGGGAGCTGTTTTTT. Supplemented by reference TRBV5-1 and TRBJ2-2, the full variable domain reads KAGVTQTPRYLIKTRGQQVTLSCSPISGHRSVSWYQQTPGQGLQFLFEYFSETQRNKGNFPGRFSGRQFSNSRSEMNVSTLELGDSALYLCASSLTILAGDTGELFFGEGSRLTVL.

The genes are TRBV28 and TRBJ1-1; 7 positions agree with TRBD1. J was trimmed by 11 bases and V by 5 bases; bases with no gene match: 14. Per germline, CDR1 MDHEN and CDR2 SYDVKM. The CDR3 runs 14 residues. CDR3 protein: CASSPPGGTLNAFF. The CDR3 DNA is TGTGCCAGCAGTCCCCCAGGGGGAACACTGAATGCTTTCTTT.

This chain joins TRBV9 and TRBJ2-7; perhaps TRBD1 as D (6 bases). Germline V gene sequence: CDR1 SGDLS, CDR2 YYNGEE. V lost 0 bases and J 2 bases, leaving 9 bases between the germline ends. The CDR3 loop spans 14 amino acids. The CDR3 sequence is CASSVAGAAYEQYF. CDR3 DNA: TGTGCCAGCAGCGTAGCAGGGGCTGCCTACGAGCAGTACTTC.

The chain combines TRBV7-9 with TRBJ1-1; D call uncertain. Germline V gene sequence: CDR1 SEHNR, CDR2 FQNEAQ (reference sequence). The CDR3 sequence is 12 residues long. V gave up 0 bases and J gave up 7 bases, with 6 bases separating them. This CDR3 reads CASSLALGEAFF. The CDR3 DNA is TGTGCCAGCAGCTTAGCGCTAGGTGAAGCTTTCTTT.

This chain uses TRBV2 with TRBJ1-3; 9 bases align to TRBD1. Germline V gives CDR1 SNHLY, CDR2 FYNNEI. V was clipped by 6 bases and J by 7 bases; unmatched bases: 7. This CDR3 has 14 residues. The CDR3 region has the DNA TGTGCCAGCAGGCTGACAGGGGGTATTAACACCATATATTTT. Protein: CASRLTGGINTIYF.

CDR3 protein: CASRKTGQRNTGELFF. The CDR3 DNA is TGTGCCAGCAGGAAAACGGGACAGCGTAACACCGGGGAGCTGTTTTTT. The chain joins TRBV7-9 to TRBJ2-2; 7 bases are shared with TRBD1. V was pared by 6 bases and J by 2 bases, with 9 bases of the junction left unmatched. Germline CDR1 is SEHNR and CDR2 is FQNEAQ (reference sequence). This CDR3 spans 16 amino acids.

The CDR3 here is CASSWAGGLGNEKLFF. For the CDR3, the DNA is TGTGCCAGCAGCTGGGCGGGGGGGTTGGGTAATGAAAAACTGTTTTTT. This chain links TRBV27 with TRBJ1-4; D possibly corresponds to TRBD1 (5 bases). V lost 6 bases and J 4 bases, leaving 18 bases between the germline ends. The germline CDR1 and CDR2 sequences are MNHEY and SMNVEV (reference sequence). The CDR3 is 16 amino acids.

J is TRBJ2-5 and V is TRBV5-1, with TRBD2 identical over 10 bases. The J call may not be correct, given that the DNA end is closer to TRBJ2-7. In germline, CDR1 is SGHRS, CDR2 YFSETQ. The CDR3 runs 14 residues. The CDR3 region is CASSTGTSVGEQYF. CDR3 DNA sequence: TGCGCCAGCAGCACGGGGACTAGCGTAGGCGAGCAGTACTTC.

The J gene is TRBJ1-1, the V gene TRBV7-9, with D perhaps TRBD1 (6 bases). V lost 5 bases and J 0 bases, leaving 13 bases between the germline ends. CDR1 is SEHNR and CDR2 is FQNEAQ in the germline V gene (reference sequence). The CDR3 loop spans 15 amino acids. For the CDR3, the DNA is TGTGCCAGCAGCCCGATACAGGGACTGAACACTGAAGCTTTCTTT. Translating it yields CASSPIQGLNTEAFF. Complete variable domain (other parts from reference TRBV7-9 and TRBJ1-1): DTGVSQNPRHKITKRGQNVTFRCDPISEHNRLYWYRQTLGQGPEFLTYFQNEAQLEKSRLLSDRFSAERPKGSFSTLEIQRTEQGDSAMYLCASSPIQGLNTEAFFGQGTRLTVV.

For the CDR3, the DNA is TGCAGCGCGCTTAGCAATGAGCAGTTCTTC. Translated, it gives CSALSNEQFF. This sequence joins TRBV29-1 and TRBJ2-1; no clear D. Germline V CDR1 and CDR2: SQVTM, ANQGSEA. The CDR3 covers 10 residues. V was cut by 7 bases and J by 6 bases, with 7 bases left in between.